Listed below are T cell receptor beta chains from one sample, sequenced in a study of blood T cells in healthy people across ages. In TCRdb, the 5' RACE reads were re-called with MiXCR into one record per CDR3 protein. The repertoire consists of 730,000 or so distinct CDR3 sequences, with roughly 43% occurring once and the leading ten covering about 30%. The material sequenced was blood. These receptors originate from a man at least 80 years old in good health. The CDR3 runs from the conserved cysteine through the conserved F or W. The D gene is left open where the match is weak. Some rows have no size entry. The others give once, few or many, or a class for an expanded clone.

TRBD2 | TRBJ2-1 | . | TRBV6-2/TRBV6-3 | 16 | TGTGCCAACAGACAGTTGGGACTAGCGGGGTCCAATGAGCAGTTCTTC | CANRQLGLAGSNEQFF
. | TRBJ1-2 | many | TRBV29-1 | 14 | TGCAGCGTTGGCGGAGCGCGTGGTAACTATGGCTACACCTTC | CSVGGARGNYGYTF
TRBD1 | TRBJ2-2 | . | TRBV12-3/TRBV12-4 | 15 | TGTGCCAGCATTCCCCAGCAGGGGGTGGCCGGGGAGCTGTTTTTT | CASIPQQGVAGELFF
. | TRBJ1-2 | . | TRBV12-3/TRBV12-4 | 16 | TGTGCCAGCAGTTTACCCCCAGGTCGGATCTTCCCGGGCTACACCTTC | CASSLPPGRIFPGYTF
. | TRBJ2-4 | many | TRBV29-1 | 13 | TGCAGCGTTGCCGGGACACCTCTAGACATTCAGTACTTC | CSVAGTPLDIQYF
. | TRBJ2-1 | . | TRBV20-1 | 15 | TGCAGTGCTAGAGATCTAGCCCAACCTTGGGATGAGCAGTTCTTC | CSARDLAQPWDEQFF
TRBD2 | TRBJ2-1 | . | TRBV6-5 | 15 | TGTGCCAGCACTCCTCCGACTAGCGGTGTCAATGAGCAGTTCTTC | CASTPPTSGVNEQFF
TRBD2 | TRBJ2-7 | few | TRBV6-2/TRBV6-3 | 15 | TGTGCCAGCTCTTTCGGGACTAGGGGACTTGGGGAGCAGTACTTC | CASSFGTRGLGEQYF
. | TRBJ1-2 | many | TRBV7-9 | 14 | TGTGCCAGCAGCTTTGTCTCAGGGTTCTATGGCTACACCTTC | CASSFVSGFYGYTF
. | TRBJ2-4 | . | TRBV6-5 | 16 | TGTGCCAGCAGTTACTCGATCACCAGACTTGAAAACATTCAGTACTTC | CASSYSITRLENIQYF
TRBD2 | TRBJ2-1 | many | TRBV29-1 | 14 | TGCAGCGTTGACGTACTAGCGGCCTACAATGAGCAGTTCTTC | CSVDVLAAYNEQFF
TRBD1 | TRBJ2-1 | few | TRBV18 | 18 | TGTGCCAGCTCACCACTGTCGGGACAGGGGGCTTTCTACAATGAGCAGTTCTTC | CASSPLSGQGAFYNEQFF
. | TRBJ2-7 | . | TRBV5-1 | 15 | TGCGCCAGCAGCTTGTTACCGGGCCCTGGCCACGAGCAGTACTTC | CASSLLPGPGHEQYF
TRBD1 | TRBJ1-5 | . | TRBV3-1 | 15 | TGTGCCAGCAGCCAAGATCACAGGGGGTTTCAGCCCCAGCATTTT | CASSQDHRGFQPQHF
TRBD1 | TRBJ2-7 | few | TRBV20-1 | 16 | TGCAGTGCTAGACGGAGGGGGGACAGGGCCTCCTACGAGCAGTACTTC | CSARRRGDRASYEQYF
TRBD2 | TRBJ2-7 | few | TRBV29-1 | 14 | TGCAGCGTTGGTACTAGCGGGAGGGCCTACGAGCAGTACTTC | CSVGTSGRAYEQYF
. | TRBJ1-2 | . | TRBV20-1 | 13 | TGCAGTGCTAGTGATGAGGGACCAAATGGCTACACCTTC | CSASDEGPNGYTF
. | TRBJ2-3 | few | TRBV7-2 | 13 | TGTGCCAGCACCGCACGCGCGGCAGATACGCAGTATTTT | CASTARAADTQYF
. | TRBJ2-7 | few | TRBV5-1 | 14 | TGCGCCAGCGCGGATTCCGGGAGAGGCTACGAGCAGTACTTC | CASADSGRGYEQYF
. | TRBJ2-3 | . | TRBV11-2 | 14 | TGTGCCAGCAGCCGTGGGAGTCTCACAGAGACGCAGTATTTT | CASSRGSLTETQYF
. | TRBJ1-6 | few | TRBV20-1 | 13 | TGCAGTGCTCATAGGGACCTCGATTCACCCCTCCACTTT | CSAHRDLDSPLHF
TRBD1 | TRBJ2-3 | . | TRBV9 | 15 | TGTGCCAGCAGCACCGACAGGGCTAGCACAGATACGCAGTATTTT | CASSTDRASTDTQYF
TRBD1 | TRBJ2-1 | . | TRBV28 | 15 | TGTGCCAGCACCTTAGGGACAGGCTTGGGCTATGAGCAGTTCTTC | CASTLGTGLGYEQFF
. | TRBJ2-3 | . | TRBV6-2/TRBV6-3 | 11 | TGTGCCAGCAGTTACTCTCATACGCAGTATTTT | CASSYSHTQYF
TRBD1 | TRBJ2-1 | . | TRBV6-4 | 14 | TGTGCCAGCAGTCTGGAGACAGGGGTTGATGAGCCGTTCTTC | CASSLETGVDEPFF
. | TRBJ1-5 | . | TRBV5-1 | 15 | TGCGCCAGCAGCGAAGGACAGAGGAGCAATCAGCCCCAGCATTTT | CASSEGQRSNQPQHF
. | TRBJ1-1 | . | TRBV11-2 | 15 | TGTGCCAGCAGCTTACGGGGCAGGGTGAACACTGAAGCTTTCTTT | CASSLRGRVNTEAFF
. | TRBJ2-7 | . | TRBV11-1 | 15 | TGTGCCAGCAGCTTAGGAAGTACCGTGGTCTACGAGCAGTACTTC | CASSLGSTVVYEQYF
TRBD1 | TRBJ1-2 | . | TRBV7-9 | 15 | TGTGCCAGCAGCGCGACCGGGACAGGGGGGCGTGGCTACACCTTC | CASSATGTGGRGYTF
. | TRBJ1-2 | few | TRBV7-2 | 16 | TGTGCCAGCAGCGGACTCCGAGACACCTATCGAGATGGCTACACCTTC | CASSGLRDTYRDGYTF
. | TRBJ1-1 | few | TRBV6-5 | 14 | TGTGCCAGCAGCTCAATCGGGGAGAACACTGAAGCTTTCTTT | CASSSIGENTEAFF
TRBD1 | TRBJ2-7 | . | TRBV11-2 | 15 | TGTGCCAGCGGCTTAACCGGGACAGGGACCTACGAGCAGTACTTC | CASGLTGTGTYEQYF
. | TRBJ2-1 | . | TRBV11-1 | 14 | TGTGCCAGCAGCTCTAGAGGGGCGGGCAATGAGCAGTTCTTC | CASSSRGAGNEQFF
. | TRBJ2-3 | many | TRBV6-2/TRBV6-3 | 16 | TGTGCCAGCAGCCCCCGAGGCAGGGTGGGCACAGATACGCAGTATTTT | CASSPRGRVGTDTQYF
. | TRBJ2-7 | . | TRBV29-1 | 14 | TGCAGCGTTAATAACGAGGGAAAGGCCTACGAGCAGTACTTC | CSVNNEGKAYEQYF
. | TRBJ2-7 | . | TRBV2 | 12 | TGTGCCAGCTCCAGAAGTAACTACGAGCAGTACTTC | CASSRSNYEQYF
TRBD2 | TRBJ2-7 | few | TRBV5-1 | 14 | TGCGCCAGCAGCTCGCGGGGACTAGACTACGAGCAGTACTTC | CASSSRGLDYEQYF
TRBD2 | TRBJ2-4 | . | TRBV4-2 | 19 | TGTGCCAGCAGCGACAGGGAGGGACTAGCGGGAATGGGCAAAAACATTCAGTACTTC | CASSDREGLAGMGKNIQYF
. | TRBJ1-2 | . | TRBV6-2/TRBV6-3 | 13 | TGTGCCAGCAGTTACTCCGGCAGCTATGGCTACACCTTC | CASSYSGSYGYTF
. | TRBJ2-6 | few | TRBV12-3/TRBV12-4 | 16 | TGTGCCAGCAGTTTAAGTGGGGGCTCTGGGGCCAACGTCCTGACTTTC | CASSLSGGSGANVLTF
. | TRBJ2-2 | . | TRBV6-2/TRBV6-3 | 17 | . | CASSTSGLAGVTGELFF
TRBD2 | TRBJ2-5 | few | TRBV6-2/TRBV6-3 | 17 | TGTGCCAGCAGCAGCCCCGGACTAGCGGGAAAACAAGAGACCCAGTACTTC | CASSSPGLAGKQETQYF
. | TRBJ2-7 | . | TRBV4-3 | 15 | TGCGCCAGCAGCCAAGCCCGACGGACCTCCTACGAGCAGTACTTC | CASSQARRTSYEQYF
TRBD2 | TRBJ2-1 | few | TRBV3-1 | 16 | TGTGCCAGCAGCCGTGGGGCACTAGCGGGGCTTAATGAGCAGTTCTTC | CASSRGALAGLNEQFF
. | TRBJ2-1 | . | TRBV25-1 | 14 | TGTGCCAGCAGAGGGAGGGGGGTGGGAGAGACCCAGTTCTTC | CASRGRGVGETQFF
. | TRBJ2-4 | many | TRBV29-1 | 12 | TGCAGCGTTGAATCCGGGCCGGACATTCAGTACTTC | CSVESGPDIQYF
. | TRBJ2-5 | few | TRBV12-5 | 13 | TGTGCTAGTGGAAAGGACCAGGTGGAGACCCAGTACTTC | CASGKDQVETQYF
. | TRBJ1-5 | . | TRBV18 | 15 | TGTGCCAGCTCACCAACAGACAGTTTAATTCAGCCCCAGCATTTT | CASSPTDSLIQPQHF
. | TRBJ2-5 | . | TRBV5-6 | 13 | TGTGCCAGCAGCCCCCCAGGGCCGGGGACCCAGTACTTC | CASSPPGPGTQYF
TRBD2 | TRBJ2-1 | few | TRBV18 | 17 | TGTGCCAGCTCACCACAAGTAGGCGGGAGACAAAACAATGAGCAGTTCTTC | CASSPQVGGRQNNEQFF
. | TRBJ1-4 | . | TRBV27 | 15 | TGTGCCAGCAGTTTATCGTGGGCAGGTGCAGGAAAACTGTTTTTT | CASSLSWAGAGKLFF
. | TRBJ2-3 | . | TRBV20-1 | 13 | TGCAGTGCCGCGGGACCGAGCACAGATACGCAGTATTTT | CSAAGPSTDTQYF
. | TRBJ2-4 | . | TRBV4-1 | 15 | TGCGCCAGCAGCCAAGAAATTAGTGGCGTCGGGGAGCAGTACTTC | CASSQEISGVGEQYF
. | TRBJ2-3 | . | TRBV6-6 | 15 | TGTGCCAGCAGCAATAGCAGAAGAACCACAGATACGCAGTATTTT | CASSNSRRTTDTQYF
. | TRBJ2-7 | many | TRBV29-1 | 14 | TGCAGCGTTCTAATCCGGGACCTCTCCTACGAGCAGTACTTC | CSVLIRDLSYEQYF
TRBD1 | TRBJ1-1 | . | TRBV20-1 | 15 | TGCAGTGCTAGATCACGGACAGGGGGAGGCGCTGAAGCTTTCTTT | CSARSRTGGGAEAFF
. | TRBJ2-3 | . | TRBV3-1 | 17 | TGTGCCAGCAGCCAAGGAGGCAGCCAAACGACAGTGAATACGCAGTATTTT | CASSQGGSQTTVNTQYF
TRBD2 | TRBJ2-7 | few | TRBV12-3/TRBV12-4 | 13 | TGTGCCAGCAGTTCCGGGGGGGCGTACGAGCAGTACTTC | CASSSGGAYEQYF
. | TRBJ2-7 | . | TRBV6-5 | 10 | TGTGCCAGCAAGAGGAATAGGGAGTACTTC | CASKRNREYF
TRBD2 | TRBJ2-1 | . | TRBV4-3 | 15 | TGCGCCAGCAGTCGGACTAGCGGGAGACACTATGAGCAGTTCTTC | CASSRTSGRHYEQFF